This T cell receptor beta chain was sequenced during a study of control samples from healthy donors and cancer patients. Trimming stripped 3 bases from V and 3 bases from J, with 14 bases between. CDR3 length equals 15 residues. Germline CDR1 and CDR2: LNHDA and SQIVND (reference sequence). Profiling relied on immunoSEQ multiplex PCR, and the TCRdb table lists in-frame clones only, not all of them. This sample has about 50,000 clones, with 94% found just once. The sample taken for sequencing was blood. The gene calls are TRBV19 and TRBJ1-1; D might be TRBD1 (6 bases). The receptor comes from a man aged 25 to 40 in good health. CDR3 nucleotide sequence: TGTGCCAGTAGTATCCCCGTCAGGGGTCACACTGAAGCTTTCTTT. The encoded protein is CASSIPVRGHTEAFF.